This section outlines one T cell receptor (beta chain) sequence together with its context. Its specificity is unknown. In this cohort, patients with other autoimmune diseases, uncontrolled infections, pregnancy or lactation were excluded. This record comes from a study of Graves' ophthalmopathy and Graves' hyperthyroidism. On the study more broadly: Blood was drawn at initial diagnosis, before any treatment. Study-wide points: Blood samples also showed most expanded thyroid clonotypes exceeding 0.001 frequency.

Beta-chain TCR CDR3 regions were amplified from RNA transcripts. HTBI primers served in a first-round RT-PCR, which a second-round multiplex PCR followed. MiXCR, applied by TCRdb to the multiplex PCR reads, yields one record per CDR3 protein. The sample carries 200,000 to 250,000 distinct CDR3 sequences, about 22% recorded once. What was sequenced was peripheral blood. The sequence came from a woman aged 50 to 60 with Graves' ophthalmopathy.

The CDR3 loop reads CASAFLVHFTNVPYEQYF. The DNA of the CDR3 is TGTGCCAGCGCCTTCCTGGTGCATTTCACCAACGTACCCTACGAGCAGTACTTC. The chain joins TRBV28 to TRBJ2-7; D gene ambiguous. This CDR3 is built from 18 residues. Germline-derived CDR1 and CDR2 are MDHEN and SYDVKM. V dropped 8 bases and J dropped 2 bases, with 28 bases sitting between them.